The rows below give T cell receptor beta chains drawn from one sample of a study of CD8+ T cells in alopecia areata. Produced via immunoSEQ multiplex PCR; TCRdb's table is partial and in-frame only. The sample yields a few hundred thousand clones, 30% to 40% seen once. The sample here was CD4+ T cells sorted from blood, taken at roughly week 30, from a patient treated with tofacitinib. Source of these receptors: a human donor with alopecia areata. Each CDR3 is given with its conserved first and last residue. D genes are given only for firm matches. Some rows have no size entry. The others give once, few or many, or a class for an expanded clone.

d_call clone_size j_call v_call cdr3_aa cdr3_nt
NA NA TRBJ1-6 TRBV27 CASSLEGSYNSPLHF TGTGCCAGCAGTTTGGAGGGCTCCTATAATTCACCCCTCCACTTT
NA few TRBJ1-4 TRBV9 CASSDESTNEKLFF TGTGCCAGCAGCGACGAGTCAACTAATGAAAAACTGTTTTTT
TRBD1 NA TRBJ1-4 TRBV7-2 CASSRGQGGEKLFF TGTGCCAGCAGCAGAGGACAGGGCGGGGAAAAACTGTTTTTT
NA NA TRBJ2-3 TRBV30 CAWSGWQAITDTQYF TGTGCCTGGAGTGGTTGGCAGGCGATCACAGATACGCAGTATTTT
TRBD2 few TRBJ2-1 TRBV6-5 CASRSGGADNEQFF TGTGCCAGCAGGAGCGGGGGGGCAGACAATGAGCAGTTCTTC
NA few TRBJ1-1 TRBV27 CASSSDWNTEAFF TGTGCCAGCAGTTCCGATTGGAACACTGAAGCTTTCTTT
NA NA TRBJ1-2 TRBV6-1 CASKGYGYTF TGTGCCAGCAAAGGCTATGGCTACACCTTC
NA NA TRBJ2-1 TRBV30 CAWSVLTSGEQFF TGTGCCTGGAGTGTACTTACCTCGGGAGAGCAGTTCTTC
NA few TRBJ2-7 TRBV7-9 CASSLGRGDYEQYF TGTGCCAGCAGCTTAGGGAGGGGAGATTACGAGCAGTACTTC
NA NA TRBJ2-2 TRBV14 CASSQMRMGELFF TGTGCCAGCAGCCAAATGCGGATGGGGGAGCTGTTTTTT
TRBD1 few TRBJ2-7 TRBV10-3 CAIKLGTGAYEQYF TGTGCCATCAAACTTGGGACAGGGGCTTACGAGCAGTACTTC
NA NA TRBJ2-7 TRBV18 CASSQRDSYEQYF TGTGCCAGCTCCCAGCGGGACAGCTACGAGCAGTACTTC
NA NA TRBJ1-2 TRBV6-6 CASTDRSYGYTF TGTGCCAGTACGGACAGATCCTATGGCTACACCTTC
NA NA TRBJ1-1 TRBV18 CASSPIKVESWYTEAFF TGTGCCAGCTCACCGATAAAGGTTGAATCCTGGTACACTGAAGCTTTCTTT
NA few TRBJ1-2 TRBV14 CASSQAGPYGYTF TGTGCCAGCAGCCAGGCAGGCCCCTATGGCTACACCTTC
NA few TRBJ2-1 TRBV19 CASSHRDTGSYNEQFF TGTGCCAGTAGCCACCGGGACACAGGCTCCTACAATGAGCAGTTCTTC
NA few TRBJ2-4 TRBV5-1 CASRLEGGNIQYF TGCGCCAGCAGGTTGGAAGGGGGAAACATTCAGTACTTC
NA few TRBJ1-2 TRBV4-2 CASSQDVDALYGYTF TGTGCCAGCAGCCAAGATGTCGATGCTCTTTATGGCTACACCTTC
NA NA TRBJ2-4 TRBV5-1 CASSAVTGKNIQYF TGCGCCAGCAGCGCTGTGACAGGCAAAAACATTCAGTACTTC
TRBD1 NA TRBJ2-6 TRBV15 CATSREQGAGANVLTF TGTGCCACCAGCAGAGAACAGGGGGCTGGGGCCAACGTCCTGACTTTC
NA NA TRBJ2-1 TRBV5-1 CASSFESYNEQFF TGCGCCAGCAGCTTCGAGAGTTACAATGAGCAGTTCTTC
NA NA TRBJ2-2 TRBV2 CASTRENTGELFF TGTGCCAGCACGAGGGAGAACACCGGGGAGCTGTTTTTT
NA few TRBJ2-2 TRBV30 CAWRWNTGELFF TGTGCCTGGAGATGGAACACCGGGGAGCTGTTTTTT
NA NA TRBJ1-1 TRBV5-1 CASSPGPWENTEAFF TGCGCCAGCTCTCCGGGGCCTTGGGAGAACACTGAAGCTTTCTTT
NA NA TRBJ1-3 TRBV5-6 CASSLGPGRGNTIYF TGTGCCAGCAGCTTGGGGCCAGGGAGAGGAAACACCATATATTTT
NA NA TRBJ1-4 TRBV14 CASSRRWGTATTNEKLFF TGTGCCAGCAGCCGACGATGGGGGACGGCCACTACTAATGAAAAACTGTTTTTT
TRBD1 NA TRBJ1-2 TRBV7-9 CASSGRGTGPKSDGYTF TGTGCCAGCAGTGGGAGAGGGACAGGACCGAAATCGGATGGCTACACCTTC
NA few TRBJ2-7 TRBV11-2 CASSFQGYEQYF TGTGCCAGCAGCTTCCAGGGCTACGAGCAGTACTTC
TRBD1 few TRBJ1-2 TRBV7-2 CASSSRTGGNYGYTF TGTGCCAGCAGCTCCCGGACAGGGGGTAACTATGGCTACACCTTC
NA NA TRBJ1-2 TRBV9 CASSVGQAFNYGYTF TGTGCCAGCAGCGTAGGACAGGCGTTTAACTATGGCTACACCTTC
NA NA TRBJ2-1 TRBV5-1 CASSLAGGNRYNEQFF TGCGCCAGCAGCTTGGCCGGCGGCAACAGATACAATGAGCAGTTCTTC
NA few TRBJ2-2 TRBV5-1 CARKVGLTGELFF TGCGCCCGCAAGGTGGGACTCACCGGGGAGCTGTTTTTT
TRBD1 NA TRBJ2-4 TRBV5-1 CASSFGTGGNIQYF TGCGCCAGCAGCTTCGGGACAGGGGGAAACATTCAGTACTTC
TRBD1 NA TRBJ2-7 TRBV4-1 CASSQDRDSRYEQYF TGCGCCAGCAGCCAAGATCGGGACAGCCGGTACGAGCAGTACTTC
NA NA TRBJ2-1 TRBV5-1 CASSLSGTDPNEQFF TGCGCCAGCAGCTTATCGGGGACGGACCCCAATGAGCAGTTCTTC
NA once TRBJ2-3 TRBV5-1 CASSLGTANTDTQYF TGCGCCAGCAGCTTGGGGACCGCCAACACAGATACGCAGTATTTT
NA few TRBJ2-2 TRBV27 CASRKASWAGELFF TGTGCCAGCAGGAAGGCTTCGTGGGCCGGGGAGCTGTTTTTT
TRBD1 NA TRBJ1-1 TRBV10-3 CAISVGTGNTEAFF TGTGCCATCAGTGTCGGGACAGGGAACACTGAAGCTTTCTTT
NA NA TRBJ2-1 TRBV5-5 CASSLAGQVTESSYNEQFF TGTGCCAGCAGCTTGGCCGGGCAGGTAACAGAGAGTTCCTACAATGAGCAGTTCTTC